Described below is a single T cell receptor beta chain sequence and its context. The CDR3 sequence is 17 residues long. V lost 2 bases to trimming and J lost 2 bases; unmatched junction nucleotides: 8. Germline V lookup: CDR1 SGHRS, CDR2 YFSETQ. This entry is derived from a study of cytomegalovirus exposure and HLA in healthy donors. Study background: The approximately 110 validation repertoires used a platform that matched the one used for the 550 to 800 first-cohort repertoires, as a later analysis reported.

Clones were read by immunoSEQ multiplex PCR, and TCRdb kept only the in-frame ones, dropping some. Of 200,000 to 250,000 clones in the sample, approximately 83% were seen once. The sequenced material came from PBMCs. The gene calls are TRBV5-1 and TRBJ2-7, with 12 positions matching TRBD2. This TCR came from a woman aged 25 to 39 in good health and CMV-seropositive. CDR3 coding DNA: TGCGCCAGCAGCTTCCCCAGACTAGCGGGAGAAACCTACGAGCAGTACTTC. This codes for CASSFPRLAGETYEQYF. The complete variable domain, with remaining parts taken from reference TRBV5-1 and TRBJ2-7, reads KAGVTQTPRYLIKTRGQQVTLSCSPISGHRSVSWYQQTPGQGLQFLFEYFSETQRNKGNFPGRFSGRQFSNSRSEMNVSTLELGDSALYLCASSFPRLAGETYEQYFGPGTRLTVT.